The 32 T cell receptor beta chains listed next were all sequenced from one sample in a study of blood T cell repertoires in COVID-19. Clones were sequenced by immunoSEQ multiplex PCR, and TCRdb holds only the in-frame ones, with some missing. The data show about 150,000 clones, approximately 84% seen once. The sequencing input was peripheral blood. Receptor source: a human donor with acute or convalescent COVID-19. The donor label of this sample is uncertain.

V gene TRBV2 combines with J gene TRBJ2-3, with 9 positions matching TRBD1. V lost 6 bases, J lost 0 bases, and 7 bases stayed unmatched. From germline, CDR1 is SNHLY and CDR2 FYNNEI. There are 16 residues in the CDR3. The CDR3 region has the DNA TGTGCCAGCAGCGACAGGGGGGCCACTAGCACAGATACGCAGTATTTT. This sequence encodes CASSDRGATSTDTQYF.

The chain joins TRBV29-1 to TRBJ2-7; D is unresolved. The germline V gene has CDR1 SQVTM and CDR2 ANQGSEA. V was cut by 3 bases and J by 0 bases, with 9 bases left in between. The CDR3 has 13 amino acids. This CDR3 reads CSVDDGSSYEQYF. The CDR3 nucleotides are TGCAGCGTTGACGATGGCAGCTCCTACGAGCAGTACTTC.

The chain uses TRBV30 and TRBJ2-3; possible D gene TRBD2, 5 bases. V gave up 8 bases and J gave up 0 bases, with 12 bases separating them. Germline lookup yields CDR1 GTSNPN and CDR2 SVGIG (reference sequence). This CDR3 has 13 amino acids. CDR3 region: CALSGVSTDTQYF. As DNA, the CDR3 is TGTGCCCTCAGCGGCGTTAGCACAGATACGCAGTATTTT.

V usage is TRBV4-3 and J usage is TRBJ1-4; possible D gene TRBD1, 5 bases. This CDR3 has 15 residues. With 4 bases removed from V and 3 bases from J, the gap between germline ends came to 12 bases. Germline V CDR1 and CDR2: LGHNA, YSLEER. The CDR3 is CASSPLARANEKLFF. CDR3 sequence (DNA): TGCGCCAGCAGCCCCCTGGCCAGGGCTAATGAAAAACTGTTTTTT.

J is TRBJ1-1 and V is TRBV6-5, with D possibly being TRBD1 (6 bases). Germline lookup yields CDR1 MNHEY and CDR2 SVGAGI. This CDR3 is built from 13 residues. V lost 2 bases, J lost 5 bases, and 9 bases lay in between. The CDR3 protein is CASSYPDRTEAFF. The DNA of the CDR3 is TGTGCCAGCAGTTACCCCGACAGGACTGAAGCTTTCTTT.

The chain uses TRBV28 and TRBJ1-1; 7 bases agree with TRBD1. The CDR3 has 14 residues. Per germline, CDR1 MDHEN and CDR2 SYDVKM. V gave up 2 bases and J gave up 0 bases; unmatched junction bases: 0. The CDR3 nucleotides are TGTGCCAGCAGTTTACAGGGGGTGAACACTGAAGCTTTCTTT. Protein sequence: CASSLQGVNTEAFF.

The chain employs TRBV2 and TRBJ2-1; 10 bases agree with TRBD1. CDR1 SNHLY and CDR2 FYNNEI come from the germline V gene. The CDR3 has 14 amino acids. J was trimmed by 13 bases and V by 8 bases; bases with no gene match: 14. CDR3 nucleotides: TGTGCCAGCGTTCGGGACAGGGGTCCACCTAGTCAGTTCTTC. Its protein is CASVRDRGPPSQFF.

This chain links TRBV19 with TRBJ2-5; 13 bases match TRBD2. The V and J ends lost 3 bases and 2 bases, in that order; junction bases with no gene match: 3. From germline, CDR1 is LNHDA and CDR2 SQIVND (reference sequence). This CDR3 has 16 amino acids. The CDR3 loop reads CASSMGLAGTQETQYF. CDR3 coding DNA: TGTGCCAGTAGTATGGGACTAGCGGGGACACAAGAGACCCAGTACTTC. Full variable domain (outside the CDR3, taken from reference TRBV19 and TRBJ2-5): DGGITQSPKYLFRKEGQNVTLSCEQNLNHDAMYWYRQDPGQGLRLIYYSQIVNDFQKGDIAEGYSVSREKKESFPLTVTSAQKNPTAFYLCASSMGLAGTQETQYFGPGTRLLVL.

This rearrangement joins TRBV18 to TRBJ1-2; D call uncertain. From germline, CDR1 is KGHSH and CDR2 LQKENI. V lost 0 bases and J lost 4, with 6 bases in between. CDR3 size: 13 residues. The CDR3: CASSPPNSYGYTF. The DNA for the CDR3 is TGTGCCAGCTCACCACCGAACAGCTATGGCTACACCTTC.

The chain joins TRBV7-8 to TRBJ1-1, with TRBD1 matching over 9 bases. The CDR3 is made up of 15 amino acids. Germline loops: CDR1 SGHVS, CDR2 FQNEAQ. J was trimmed by 3 bases and V by 8 bases; bases with no gene match: 10. As DNA, the CDR3 is TGTGCCAGCCGATCGCTGACAGGGGGGTACACTGAAGCTTTCTTT. Encoded protein: CASRSLTGGYTEAFF.

V and J are TRBV9 and TRBJ1-4; 9 bases agree with TRBD1. CDR1 is SGDLS, CDR2 YYNGEE, per germline. This CDR3 spans 16 amino acids. V was pared by 4 bases and J by 5 bases, with 9 bases of the junction left unmatched. The CDR3 is CASSPWSTGGNEKLFF. CDR3 nucleotide sequence: TGTGCCAGCAGCCCCTGGTCGACAGGGGGAAATGAAAAACTGTTTTTT.

A single count supports this clone. The V gene is TRBV3-1 (or the pseudogene TRBV3-2), the J gene TRBJ1-2; no reliable D call. Per germline, CDR1 LGHDT and CDR2 YNNKEL (reference sequence). The CDR3 totals 15 residues. The V gene lost 4 bases and the J gene lost 3 bases, with 15 bases spanning the gap. Here the CDR3 reads CASSPPTGSDYGYTF. The CDR3, as DNA: TGTGCCAGCAGCCCACCGACCGGGTCGGACTATGGCTACACCTTC.

This rearrangement joins TRBV18 to TRBJ1-4, with D maybe TRBD1 (5 bases). Germline CDR1 KGHSH, CDR2 LQKENI. With 4 bases removed from V and 7 bases from J, the gap between germline ends came to 13 bases. The CDR3 has 14 amino acids. This CDR3 is CASSQGWPFEKLFF. DNA for the CDR3: TGTGCCAGCTCACAGGGGTGGCCTTTTGAAAAACTGTTTTTT.

This chain connects TRBV30 to TRBJ2-6; TRBD1 matches at 7 bases. This CDR3 spans 14 amino acids. Trimming removed 5 bases from V and 0 bases from J; junction bases left unmatched: 1. CDR1 GTSNPN and CDR2 SVGIG come from the germline V gene (reference sequence). The CDR3 coding sequence is TGTGCCTGGGACAGGGCCTCTGGGGCCAACGTCCTGACTTTC. The encoded protein is CAWDRASGANVLTF.

In this sample, this clone turned up a few times. This chain uses TRBV28 with TRBJ1-2, with 12 bases fitting TRBD1. J lost 4 bases, V lost 2 bases, and 11 bases had no gene match. The CDR3 runs to 18 residues. From germline, CDR1 is MDHEN and CDR2 SYDVKM. CDR3 bases: TGTGCCAGCAGTTTAATTGGGGGACAGGGGGCGCGGGGCTATGGCTACACCTTC. It specifies CASSLIGGQGARGYGYTF.

The chain couples TRBV11-2 to TRBJ2-4; no reliable D call. The V gene lost 0 bases and the J gene lost 1 base, with 4 bases spanning the gap. CDR1 and CDR2 (germline): SGHAT, FQNNGV. The CDR3 sequence is 14 residues long. The CDR3 nucleotides are TGTGCCAGCAGCTTAGACCCGGCCAAAAACATTCAGTACTTC. Translation gives CASSLDPAKNIQYF. Filled out from reference TRBV11-2 and TRBJ2-4, the complete variable domain reads EAGVAQSPRYKIIEKRQSVAFWCNPISGHATLYWYQQILGQGPKLLIQFQNNGVVDDSQLPKDRFSAERLKGVDSTLKIQPAKLEDSAVYLCASSLDPAKNIQYFGAGTRLSVL.

This clone was detected only a few times. Other nucleotide sequences from this sample produce the same CDR3. The chain is built from TRBV18 and TRBJ2-7, with 8 positions matching TRBD1. Germline CDR1 is KGHSH and CDR2 is LQKENI. The CDR3 runs to 14 residues. V gave up 5 bases and J gave up 2 bases; unmatched junction bases: 5. Written as DNA, the CDR3 is TGTGCCAGCTCATCTCGACAGGGGACCTACGAGCAGTACGTC. Translation: CASSSRQGTYEQYV.

The sample holds one count of this clone. The chain couples TRBV19 to TRBJ2-3, with 10 nucleotides matching TRBD2. Germline assignment: CDR1 LNHDA and CDR2 SQIVND (reference sequence). The CDR3 runs to 15 residues. V was pared by 6 bases and J by 1 base, with 4 bases of the junction left unmatched. The CDR3 region is CASRTSGSRTDTQYF. The CDR3 coding sequence is TGTGCCAGTAGGACTAGCGGGTCCCGCACAGATACGCAGTATTTT.

This CDR3 reads CASKPQAGHSPLHF. In DNA form, the CDR3 reads TGTGCCAGCAAACCCCAAGCAGGGCACTCACCCCTCCACTTT. The gene calls are TRBV6-5 and TRBJ1-6, with a weak D call TRBD1 (5 bases). The CDR3 has 14 amino acids. With 7 bases removed from V and 10 bases from J, the gap between germline ends came to 17 bases. Germline assignment: CDR1 MNHEY and CDR2 SVGAGI.

The CDR3, as DNA: TGTGCCAGCAGCTCAGGGACAGGGGGCGTAGGGGAGACCCAGTACTTC. This sequence encodes CASSSGTGGVGETQYF. This chain joins TRBV7-3 and TRBJ2-5; TRBD1 agrees at 12 bases. This CDR3 region has 16 residues. CDR1 and CDR2 (germline): SGHTA, FQGTGA. V dropped 4 bases and J dropped 5; count of bases not matched to a gene: 8.

Concerning this clone itself: The same CDR3 is also encoded by other DNA sequences in this sample. CDR3: CASSQVGADTQYF. CDR3 coding DNA: TGCGCCAGCAGCCAAGTAGGGGCGGATACGCAGTATTTT. The gene calls are TRBV4-3 and TRBJ2-3; the D gene is possibly TRBD1 (5 bases). The V and J ends lost 1 base and 6 bases respectively, with 8 bases between them. The CDR3 sequence is 13 residues long. CDR1 is LGHNA and CDR2 is YSLEER in the germline V gene.

The V and J genes are TRBV25-1 and TRBJ2-4; 7 bases are shared with TRBD2. V lost 3 bases and J lost 9; bases outside the gene matches: 8. The CDR3 runs 14 residues. Germline V gene data show CDR1 as MGHDK and CDR2 as SYGVNS. Here the CDR3 DNA reads TGTGCCAGCAGTGAGGGGAGGGGATTCAGCATTCAGTACTTC. Amino acids: CASSEGRGFSIQYF.

The V call is TRBV19, the J call TRBJ2-2, with 7 nucleotides matching TRBD1. CDR3 length equals 15 residues. V was pared by 7 bases and J by 4 bases, with 9 bases of the junction left unmatched. CDR1 is LNHDA, CDR2 SQIVND, per germline (reference sequence). The CDR3 nucleotides are TGTGCCAGTAAGGAAGCAGGGGGTCGCACCGGGGAGCTGTTTTTT. Protein product: CASKEAGGRTGELFF.

The chain links TRBV27 to TRBJ2-6, with D possibly matching TRBD1 (6 bases). Per germline, CDR1 MNHEY and CDR2 SMNVEV (reference sequence). The CDR3 totals 16 residues. V lost 6 bases, J lost 1 base, and 13 bases lay in between. The CDR3 bases are TGTGCCAGCAGCGCTAGTACAGGGTCTGGGGCCAACGTCCTGACTTTC. As protein: CASSASTGSGANVLTF.

This sequence joins TRBV7-2 and TRBJ2-7, with TRBD1 identical over 9 bases. Germline-derived CDR1 and CDR2 are SGHTA and FQGNSA. The junction had 1 base not matched to a gene; V was cut back by 2 bases and J by 2 bases. The CDR3 consists of 14 residues. The chain's CDR3 is CASSLRDRAYEQYV. DNA of the CDR3: TGTGCCAGCAGCTTAAGGGACAGGGCCTACGAGCAGTACGTC.

The V gene is TRBV3-1 (or the pseudogene TRBV3-2), the J gene TRBJ2-6; 9 nucleotides agree with TRBD1. Unmatched junction bases numbered 7, after V lost 5 bases and J lost 2 bases. This CDR3 comprises 17 residues. Germline V gene lookup returns CDR1 LGHDT and CDR2 YNNKEL (reference sequence). The CDR3 nucleotides are TGTGCCAGCAGCTCACAGGGGGCGCTCGCTGGGGCCAACGTCCTGACTTTC. Amino acid sequence: CASSSQGALAGANVLTF.

The J gene is TRBJ2-1, the V gene TRBV19, with 8 positions matching TRBD2. Looked up from germline, CDR1 is LNHDA and CDR2 is SQIVND (reference sequence). With V trimmed by 3 bases and J by 2 bases, 6 bases remained unmatched. The CDR3 consists of 16 residues. CDR3 nucleotides: TGTGCCAGTAGTATCGAGAGCGGGGGCCCCTACAATGAGCAGTTCTTC. It encodes CASSIESGGPYNEQFF.

The V call is TRBV19, the J call TRBJ1-2; D gene ambiguous. This CDR3 region has 13 residues. Deletions cut 3 bases from V and 6 bases from J, with 11 bases between. Germline V lookup: CDR1 LNHDA, CDR2 SQIVND (reference sequence). The CDR3 protein is CASSISSGNGYTF. CDR3 in DNA: TGTGCCAGTAGTATCTCCTCCGGGAATGGCTACACCTTC. The full variable domain, completed using reference TRBV19 and TRBJ1-2, is DGGITQSPKYLFRKEGQNVTLSCEQNLNHDAMYWYRQDPGQGLRLIYYSQIVNDFQKGDIAEGYSVSREKKESFPLTVTSAQKNPTAFYLCASSISSGNGYTFGSGTRLTVV.

V usage is TRBV5-1 and J usage is TRBJ2-3, with D tentatively TRBD1 (6 bases). Germline-derived CDR1 and CDR2 are SGHRS and YFSETQ. Deletions cut 4 bases from V and 5 bases from J, with 8 bases between. CDR3 length: 12 amino acids. CDR3 DNA sequence: TGCGCCAGCAGCCCGGACAGAGATACGCAGTATTTT. It yields the protein CASSPDRDTQYF. The variable domain in full, completed from reference TRBV5-1 and TRBJ2-3, reads KAGVTQTPRYLIKTRGQQVTLSCSPISGHRSVSWYQQTPGQGLQFLFEYFSETQRNKGNFPGRFSGRQFSNSRSEMNVSTLELGDSALYLCASSPDRDTQYFGPGTRLTVL.

This clone was observed a few times. J is TRBJ1-1 and V is TRBV30; a possible D gene is TRBD1 (5 bases). CDR1 GTSNPN and CDR2 SVGIG come from the germline V gene (reference sequence). With 0 bases removed from V and 11 bases from J, the gap between germline ends came to 13 bases. This CDR3 spans 12 amino acids. The CDR3 nucleotides are TGTGCCTGGAGTGTTGGGCAGGGTCAGGCTTTCTTT. This translates into CAWSVGQGQAFF.

V usage is TRBV15 and J usage is TRBJ2-7; 7 bases are shared with TRBD2. Germline V lookup: CDR1 LNHNV, CDR2 YYDKDF (reference sequence). The CDR3 has 15 residues. V was pared by 0 bases and J by 3 bases, with 5 bases of the junction left unmatched. This CDR3 is CATSRDPGGHYEQYF. The CDR3 DNA follows: TGTGCCACCAGCAGAGATCCGGGGGGTCACTACGAGCAGTACTTC.

The chain is built from TRBV2 and TRBJ2-3; possibly TRBD1 for D (6 bases). The CDR3 contains 14 residues. V lost 5 bases and J 2 bases, leaving 11 bases between the germline ends. From germline, CDR1 is SNHLY and CDR2 FYNNEI. CDR3 in amino acids: CASSNGQYTDTQYF. The CDR3 nucleotides read TGTGCCAGCAGTAACGGACAGTACACAGATACGCAGTATTTT.